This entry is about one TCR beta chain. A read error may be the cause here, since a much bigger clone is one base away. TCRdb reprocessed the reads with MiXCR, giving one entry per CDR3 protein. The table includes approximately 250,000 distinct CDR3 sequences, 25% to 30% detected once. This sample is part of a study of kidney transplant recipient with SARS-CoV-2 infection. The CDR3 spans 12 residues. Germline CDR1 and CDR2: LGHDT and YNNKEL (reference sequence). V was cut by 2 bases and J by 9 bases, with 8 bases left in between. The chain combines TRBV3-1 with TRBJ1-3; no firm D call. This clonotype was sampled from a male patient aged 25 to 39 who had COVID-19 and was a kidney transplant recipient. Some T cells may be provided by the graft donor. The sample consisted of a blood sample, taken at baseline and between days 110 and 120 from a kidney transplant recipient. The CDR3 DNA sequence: TGTGCCAGCAGCCAAAAGGTGGGCACCATATATTTT. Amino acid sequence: CASSQKVGTIYF.